Listed here are 17 T cell receptor beta chains from one sample, sequenced in a study of tumor-infiltrating lymphocytes in oesophageal squamous cell carcinoma. TCRdb reprocessed the PCR reads with MiXCR, giving one entry per CDR3 protein. The table has around 20,000 distinct CDR3 sequences, approximately 40% seen once; the top ten hold about 13%. The sample taken for sequencing was normal esophageal tissue next to the tumor. These TCRs come from a male donor with esophageal squamous cell carcinoma.

This clonotype has just a few counts. The genes are TRBV19 and TRBJ1-2; 8 bases align to TRBD1. The CDR3 contains 15 residues. CDR1 and CDR2 from the germline V gene are LNHDA and SQIVND (reference sequence). V shed 4 bases, J shed 2 bases, and the junction held 6 bases outside the gene matches. CDR3 in amino acids: CASSTFQGANYGYTF. As DNA, the CDR3 is TGTGCCAGTAGTACCTTTCAGGGGGCAAACTATGGCTACACCTTC.

Points on this clonotype: Sequence at one end of the junction differs from germline and may be a read error. V and J are TRBV28 and TRBJ2-7, with 12 positions matching TRBD1. CDR1 is MDHEN and CDR2 is SYDVKM in the germline V gene. The CDR3 runs 14 residues. In DNA, the CDR3 is TGTGCCAGCAGTTTGGGACAGGGGGCTCCACCCCTCCACTTC. Protein sequence: CASSLGQGAPPLHF.

This clonotype was detected ten times or more. A much bigger clone sits one base away, suggesting this may be a read error. The chain couples TRBV6-1 to TRBJ2-5, with 10 bases lining up with TRBD1. This CDR3 contains 15 residues. CDR1 is MNHNS, CDR2 SASEGT, per germline. Trimming cost V 6 bases and J 11 bases; bases outside gene matches: 15. CDR3 region: CASSSGTGEYNEQYF. The CDR3, as DNA: TGTGCCAGCAGCTCCGGGACAGGGGAATACAATGAGCAGTACTTC.

This clonotype showed up just a few times. This rearrangement joins TRBV7-3 to TRBJ2-3; no reliable D call. There are 13 residues in the CDR3. Germline CDR1 reads SGHTA; CDR2 reads FQGTGA. V was clipped by 2 bases and J by 7 bases, with 10 bases between them. CDR3 bases: TGTGCCAGCAGCTTAGGATCGGTCTATACGCAGTATTTT. Translating gives CASSLGSVYTQYF.

The rearrangement joins TRBV7-2 to TRBJ1-1; TRBD1 is a possible D gene (5 bases). The CDR3 is made up of 15 amino acids. The germline V gene encodes CDR1 SGHTA and CDR2 FQGNSA. V lost 2 bases and J 0 bases, leaving 10 bases between the germline ends. The CDR3 loop reads CASSLLGDLNTEAFF. CDR3 sequence (DNA): TGTGCCAGCAGCTTATTAGGGGATCTGAACACTGAAGCTTTCTTT. Drawing the rest from reference TRBV7-2 and TRBJ1-1, the complete variable domain is GAGVSQSPSNKVTEKGKDVELRCDPISGHTALYWYRQSLGQGLEFLIYFQGNSAPDKSGLPSDRFSAERTGGSVSTLTIQRTQQEDSAVYLCASSLLGDLNTEAFFGQGTRLTVV.

DNA of the CDR3: TGCAGCGGGGGAGAGGAGGCTAAGCAGTACTTC. Translating it yields CSGGEEAKQYF. J is TRBJ2-1 and V is TRBV29-1; perhaps TRBD2 as D (5 bases). The J call may be wrong; the DNA end is better matched by TRBJ2-7. The CDR3 has 11 residues. In germline, CDR1 is SQVTM, CDR2 ANQGSEA.

The sample holds many counts of this clonotype. The CDR3 loop is CAIRVGVGYTF. The CDR3 region has the DNA TGTGCCATCCGGGTAGGGGTTGGCTACACCTTC. The chain recombines TRBV10-3 with TRBJ1-2; D may be TRBD1 (5 bases). This CDR3 has 11 residues. The germline V gene encodes CDR1 ENHRY and CDR2 SYGVKD. Deletions cut 8 bases from V and 7 bases from J, with 11 bases between.

This clonotype was detected ten times or more. The junction differs from germline at one of its ends, possibly a read error. This chain joins TRBV6-1 and TRBJ2-1; TRBD2 agrees at 15 bases. The length of the CDR3 is 15 residues. Germline loops: CDR1 MNHNS, CDR2 SASEGT. CDR3 in amino acids: CASSGGTSGRTNRCF. DNA for the CDR3: TGTGCCAGCAGTGGCGGGACTAGCGGGAGGACCAACCGGTGCTTC.

This clonotype was recorded at least ten times. The chain joins TRBV6-1 to TRBJ2-7; D gene unclear. Germline-derived CDR1 and CDR2 are MNHNS and SASEGT. CDR3 length: 12 amino acids. Trimming shortened V by 3 bases and J by 3 bases, and 6 bases separated the two germline ends. The CDR3 nucleotides read TGTGCCAGCAGTGACTTCCGCTACGAGCAGTACTTC. Translation gives CASSDFRYEQYF.

Only a few counts were recorded for this clonotype. It is likely a read error, because the conserved phenylalanine at the end of the CDR3 is missing. The DNA is omitted, as the CDR3 cannot be located on it reliably, and the CDR3 follows TCRdb's listing. This rearrangement joins TRBV28 to TRBJ2-7; TRBD1, the table's D call, lacks a check against the DNA. Germline CDR1 reads MDHEN; CDR2 reads SYDVKM. The CDR3 has 8 residues if both end residues are counted. The CDR3 protein is CASSSPGQ.

Points on this clonotype: A read error is possible here, since a much larger clone lies one base away. The rearrangement uses TRBV5-4 and TRBJ2-3; D unclear. Per germline, CDR1 SGHNT and CDR2 YYREEE (reference sequence). The CDR3 is 12 amino acids. CDR3 protein: CASSKPGDTQYF. The CDR3 DNA follows: TGCGCCAGCAGCAAGCCGGGAGATACGCAGTATTTT. The full variable domain, in which reference TRBV5-4 and TRBJ2-3 provide the parts outside the CDR3, is ETGVTQSPTHLIKTRGQQVTLRCSSQSGHNTVSWYQQALGQGPQFIFQYYREEENGRGNFPPRFSGLQFPNYSSELNVNALELDDSALYLCASSKPGDTQYFGPGTRLTVL.

This clonotype has only one observation. The chain couples TRBV4-2 to TRBJ2-7; TRBD1 might be the D (5 bases). The end of the DNA fits TRBJ1-2 better, so the J call may be wrong. This CDR3 spans 12 amino acids. The germline gives CDR1 LGHNA, CDR2 YNFKEQ. The CDR3 reads CASSRGDYGYTF. The CDR3, as DNA: TGTGCCAGCAGCCGGGGGGATTATGGCTACACCTTC.

This clonotype came up many times. This rearrangement joins TRBV28 to TRBJ2-2; D is possibly TRBD2 (5 bases). With 6 bases removed from V and 6 bases from J, the gap between germline ends came to 14 bases. The germline V gene has CDR1 MDHEN and CDR2 SYDVKM. The length of the CDR3 is 14 residues. CDR3 sequence (DNA): TGTGCCAGCAGATCAACTGGCGGGCCCGGGGAGCTGTTTTTT. Translation: CASRSTGGPGELFF.

This clonotype was counted ten times or more. The rearrangement uses TRBV5-6 and TRBJ2-5; TRBD2 aligns across 9 bases. Germline V gene lookup returns CDR1 SGHDT and CDR2 YYEEEE. CDR3 length: 15 residues. Trimming removed 7 bases from V and 5 bases from J; junction bases left unmatched: 12. The CDR3 bases are TGTGCCAGCGCGCCAGCGGGAGGATTTGGGGAGACCCAGTACTTC. This sequence encodes CASAPAGGFGETQYF.

This clonotype was picked up many times. This may arise from a read error, as a much more abundant clone is one base away. The V gene is TRBV7-9, the J gene TRBJ2-1, with TRBD2 identical over 13 bases. TRBJ2-7 matches the DNA end more closely, so the J call is doubtful. Germline CDR1 SEHNR, CDR2 FQNEAQ (reference sequence). The CDR3 loop spans 15 amino acids. The DNA for the CDR3 is TGTGCCAGCAGCCCGGGACTAGCGGGACTCGATGAGCAGTACTTC. Translated, it gives CASSPGLAGLDEQYF.

This clonotype has a count of ten or more. V usage is TRBV19 and J usage is TRBJ2-3; perhaps D is TRBD1 or TRBD2 (5 bases each). V gave up 4 bases and J gave up 0 bases, with 8 bases separating them. Germline loops: CDR1 LNHDA, CDR2 SQIVND (reference sequence). This CDR3 region has 14 residues. The CDR3 loop reads CASSNRDSTDTQYF. CDR3 DNA sequence: TGTGCCAGTAGTAACCGGGACAGCACAGATACGCAGTATTTT.

The chain has TRBV7-2 and TRBJ2-7; D might be TRBD2 (6 bases). In germline, CDR1 is SGHTA, CDR2 FQGNSA. The CDR3 runs 15 residues. V was clipped by 4 bases and J by 0 bases, with 13 bases between them. The CDR3 spells CASSSYRTNSYEQYF. The DNA of the CDR3 is TGTGCCAGCAGCTCCTACCGGACTAACTCCTACGAGCAGTACTTC.